This TCR beta chain was documented in a study of regulatory and conventional T cells in breast cancer (dated by TCRdb to between 2014 and 2017). Concerning this clonotype itself: The antigen this receptor binds is unknown. Base-call qualities are not available, and no considerably larger clone is one nucleotide away.

Receptor libraries were prepared by PCR. Sequencing relied on an Illumina MiSeq. The public reads were reanalyzed by TCRdb: fastp trimming at Q25, MiXCR alignment, in-frame beta chains only. Every distinct CDR3 protein forms one entry, paired with its most common genes and DNA. A total of around 15,000 distinct CDR3 sequences appear in this sample, around 30% of them only once. Roughly 1.7% of the sample rests with the top ten. Sequences SGHRS (CDR1) and YFSETQ (CDR2) are obtained from the germline V gene. V ends up 1 base short and J 2 bases short, with an unmatched junction base count of 9. Measured from the cysteine to the phenylalanine, the CDR3 is 17 residues long. Only CDR3 DNA is held: 51 bases, read in frame from base 1.

The source of this sequence is a female donor in good health. Here the chain combines TRBV5-1 and TRBJ2-5; TRBD1 agrees with 9 junctional bases. The sequenced sample was conventional T cells from blood. The CDR3 loop reads CASSLLTGTGFQETQYF. In nucleotide form, the sequence is TGCGCCAGCAGCTTGCTCACCGGGACAGGGTTTCAAGAGACCCAGTACTTC.